The clone carrying this TCR beta chain has only a few counts. What it binds is unknown. The study used a library that attached unique molecular identifiers to individual cDNA molecules. TCRdb re-analysed the RACE reads in MiXCR, keeping a single row per CDR3 protein. The sample yields about 110,000 distinct CDR3 sequences, 9% to 15% seen once. Described time point: pre-sensitization, week 0. As for treatment: therapeutic diphenylcyclopropenone sensitization with weekly scalp DPC. The study enrolled 18 to 70-year-old alopecia patients suitable for DPC. V lost 5 bases, J lost 0 bases, and 6 bases stayed unmatched. The CDR3 is made up of 16 amino acids. Germline lookup yields CDR1 LNHDA and CDR2 SQIVND (reference sequence). These data are taken from a study of human T cells and chemical hapten exposure. Study-wide context: Patients, a majority of them female, were diagnosed with alopecia areata, totalis or universalis.

Study-wide findings and caveats: All donors were alopecia patients, so their immunity may differ from that of healthy people.

This clonotype was sampled from a woman aged 45-65 years with alopecia areata. Some clones in this sample may be carry-over from other donors' samples. This chain joins TRBV19 and TRBJ1-2, with TRBD1 matching 10 bases. Sequencing used whole blood, obtained in connection with sensitization to the hapten diphenylcyclopropenone (DPC). The CDR3 here is CASSLGQGISNYGYTF. CDR3 DNA sequence: TGTGCCAGTAGTTTGGGACAGGGGATCTCTAACTATGGCTACACCTTC.